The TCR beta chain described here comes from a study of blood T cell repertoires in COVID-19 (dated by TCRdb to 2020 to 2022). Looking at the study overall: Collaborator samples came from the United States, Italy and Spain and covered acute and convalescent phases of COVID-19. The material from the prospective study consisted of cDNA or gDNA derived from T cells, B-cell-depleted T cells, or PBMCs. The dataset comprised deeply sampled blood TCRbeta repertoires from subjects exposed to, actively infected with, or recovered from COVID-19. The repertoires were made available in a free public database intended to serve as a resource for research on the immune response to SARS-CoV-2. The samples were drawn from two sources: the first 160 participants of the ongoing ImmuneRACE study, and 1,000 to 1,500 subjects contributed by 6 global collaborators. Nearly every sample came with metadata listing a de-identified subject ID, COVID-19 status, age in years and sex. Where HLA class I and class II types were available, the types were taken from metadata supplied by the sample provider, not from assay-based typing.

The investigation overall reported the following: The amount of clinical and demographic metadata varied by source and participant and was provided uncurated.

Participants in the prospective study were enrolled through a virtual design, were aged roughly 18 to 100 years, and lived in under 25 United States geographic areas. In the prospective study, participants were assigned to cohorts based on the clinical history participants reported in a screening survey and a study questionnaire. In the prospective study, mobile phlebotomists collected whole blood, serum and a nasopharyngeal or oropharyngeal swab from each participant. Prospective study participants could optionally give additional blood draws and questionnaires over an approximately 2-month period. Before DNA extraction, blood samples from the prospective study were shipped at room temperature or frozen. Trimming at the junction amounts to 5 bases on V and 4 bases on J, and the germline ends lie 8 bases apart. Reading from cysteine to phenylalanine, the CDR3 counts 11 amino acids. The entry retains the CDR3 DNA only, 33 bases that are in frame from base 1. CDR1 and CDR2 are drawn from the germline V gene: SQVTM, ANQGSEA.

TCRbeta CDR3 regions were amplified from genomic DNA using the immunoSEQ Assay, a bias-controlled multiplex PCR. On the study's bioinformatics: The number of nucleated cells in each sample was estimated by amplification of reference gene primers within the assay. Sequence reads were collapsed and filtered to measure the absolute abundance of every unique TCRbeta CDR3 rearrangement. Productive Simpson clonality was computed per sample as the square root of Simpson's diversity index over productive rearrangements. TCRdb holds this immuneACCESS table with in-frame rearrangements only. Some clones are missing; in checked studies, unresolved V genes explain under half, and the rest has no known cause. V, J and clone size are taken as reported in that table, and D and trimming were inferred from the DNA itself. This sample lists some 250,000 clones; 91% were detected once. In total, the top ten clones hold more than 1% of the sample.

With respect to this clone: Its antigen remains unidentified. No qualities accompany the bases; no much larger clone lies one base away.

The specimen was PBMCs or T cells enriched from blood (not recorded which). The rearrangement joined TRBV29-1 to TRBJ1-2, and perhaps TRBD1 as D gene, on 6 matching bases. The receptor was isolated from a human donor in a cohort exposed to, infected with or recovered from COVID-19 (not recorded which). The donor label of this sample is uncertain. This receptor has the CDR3 CSVMGAYGYTF. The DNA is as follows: TGCAGCGTTATGGGGGCCTATGGCTACACCTTC.